Sequencing of this T cell receptor beta chain was carried out in a study of blood T cell repertoires in COVID-19. Study summary: Collection of acute and convalescent COVID-19 samples took place in the United States, Italy and Spain.

Assay: immunoSEQ multiplex PCR; the TCRdb copy retains only in-frame clones and omits some. The sample contains about 270,000 clones, about 85% of which appear only once. Individuals drawn from around 24 US areas were roughly 18 to 100 years old. The CDR3 length is 15 residues. Germline V lookup: CDR1 SGHTA, CDR2 FQGNSA. Trimming stripped 8 bases from V and 0 bases from J, with 16 bases between. The receptor comes from a woman between 45 and 60 years old who had recovered from COVID-19. The sequenced sample consisted of PBMCs or T cells enriched from blood (not recorded which). J is TRBJ1-2 and V is TRBV7-2; D is possibly TRBD1 (6 bases). The CDR3 spells CASGTGPSANYGYTF. The CDR3 nucleotides read TGTGCCAGCGGAACAGGGCCATCAGCTAACTATGGCTACACCTTC.